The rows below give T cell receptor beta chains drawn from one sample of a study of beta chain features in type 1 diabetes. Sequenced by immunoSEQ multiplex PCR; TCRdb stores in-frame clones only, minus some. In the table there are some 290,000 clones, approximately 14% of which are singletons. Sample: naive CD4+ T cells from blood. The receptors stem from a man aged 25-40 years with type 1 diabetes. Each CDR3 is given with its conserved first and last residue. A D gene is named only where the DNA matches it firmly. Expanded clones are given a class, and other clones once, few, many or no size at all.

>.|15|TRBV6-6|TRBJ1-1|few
CASTLPRGINTEAFF
TGTGCCAGCACCCTACCACGCGGGATTAACACTGAAGCTTTCTTT
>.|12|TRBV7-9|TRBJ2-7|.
CASSPTGYEQYF
TGTGCCAGCAGCCCCACCGGTTACGAGCAGTACTTC
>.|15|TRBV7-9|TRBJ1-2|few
CASSLGTETNYGYTF
TGTGCCAGCAGCTTAGGGACAGAAACCAACTATGGCTACACCTTC
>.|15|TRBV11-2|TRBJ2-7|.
CASSLDTGSSYEQYF
TGTGCCAGCAGCTTAGATACGGGTTCCTCCTACGAGCAGTACTTC
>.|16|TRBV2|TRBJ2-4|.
CASTQRRDIAKNIQYF
TGTGCCAGCACCCAACGAAGAGACATAGCCAAAAACATTCAGTACTTC
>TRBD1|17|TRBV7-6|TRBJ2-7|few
CASSLAGIGTGIREQYF
TGTGCCAGCAGCTTAGCCGGTATAGGGACAGGGATACGCGAGCAGTACTTC
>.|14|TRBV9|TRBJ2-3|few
CASSVKRTADTQYF
TGTGCCAGCAGCGTAAAGCGGACCGCAGATACGCAGTATTTT
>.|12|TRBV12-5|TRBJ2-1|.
CASGHSYNEQFF
TGTGCTAGTGGACACTCCTACAATGAGCAGTTCTTC
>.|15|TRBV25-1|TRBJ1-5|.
CAKRTEPNGNQPQHF
TGTGCCAAACGGACAGAACCTAATGGAAATCAGCCCCAGCATTTT
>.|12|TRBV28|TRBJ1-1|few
CASSLEGDGAFF
TGTGCCAGCAGTTTAGAGGGGGACGGCGCTTTCTTT
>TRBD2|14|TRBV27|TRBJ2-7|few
CASSLSLAVYEQYF
TGTGCCAGCAGTTTAAGTCTAGCGGTATACGAGCAGTACTTC
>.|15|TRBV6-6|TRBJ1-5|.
CASSYSVGVGQPQHF
TGTGCCAGCAGTTACTCGGTGGGAGTAGGTCAGCCCCAGCATTTT
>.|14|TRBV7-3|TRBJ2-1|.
CASSRGVAVNEQFF
TGTGCCAGCAGCCGCGGGGTAGCGGTCAATGAGCAGTTCTTC
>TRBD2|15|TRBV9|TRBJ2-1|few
CASSVGSGRANEQFF
TGTGCCAGCAGCGTAGGTAGCGGGAGGGCCAATGAGCAGTTCTTC
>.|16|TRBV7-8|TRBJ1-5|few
CASSYTSTGSNQPQHF
TGTGCCAGCAGCTACACCTCAACAGGTAGCAATCAGCCCCAGCATTTT
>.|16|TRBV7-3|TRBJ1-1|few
CASSPQGGRIDTEAFF
TGTGCCAGCAGCCCCCAGGGTGGGAGGATCGACACTGAAGCTTTCTTT
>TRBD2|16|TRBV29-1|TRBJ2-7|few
CSVVLPLAGGAYEQYF
TGCAGCGTTGTTCTCCCACTAGCGGGAGGTGCCTACGAGCAGTACTTC
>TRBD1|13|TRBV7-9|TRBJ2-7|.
CAILKQGANEQYF
TGTGCCATACTAAAGCAGGGGGCGAACGAGCAGTACTTC
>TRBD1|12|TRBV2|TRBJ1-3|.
CASRQGGNTIYF
TGTGCCAGCAGACAGGGGGGAAACACCATATATTTT
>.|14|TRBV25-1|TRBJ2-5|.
CASSEAAGGETQYF
TGTGCCAGCAGTGAAGCGGCAGGAGGAGAGACCCAGTACTTC
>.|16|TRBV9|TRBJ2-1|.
CASSVAGSRTYNEQFF
TGTGCCAGCAGCGTAGCGGGTAGTCGCACCTACAATGAGCAGTTCTTC
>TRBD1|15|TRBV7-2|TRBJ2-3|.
CASSYYRGRRGTQYF
TGTGCCAGCAGCTATTACAGGGGGCGTAGGGGGACGCAGTATTTT
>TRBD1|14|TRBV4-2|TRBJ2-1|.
CASSQMTGYNEQFF
TGTGCCAGCAGCCAGATGACAGGGTACAATGAGCAGTTCTTC
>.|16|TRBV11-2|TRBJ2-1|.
CASSSSGQSSYNEQFF
TGTGCCAGCAGCTCGTCAGGACAAAGCTCCTACAATGAGCAGTTCTTC
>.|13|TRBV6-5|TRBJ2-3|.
CASSGRERDTQYF
TGTGCCAGCAGTGGTCGGGAGCGAGATACGCAGTATTTT
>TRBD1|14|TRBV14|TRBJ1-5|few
CASSAQGAAQPQHF
TGTGCCAGCAGCGCCCAGGGGGCGGCTCAGCCCCAGCATTTT
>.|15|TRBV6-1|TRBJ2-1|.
CASSENHASFREQFF
TGTGCCAGCAGTGAGAATCACGCTAGCTTCCGGGAGCAGTTCTTC
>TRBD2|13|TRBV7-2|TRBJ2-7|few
CASSLDREGEQYF
TGTGCCAGCAGCTTAGATCGGGAGGGAGAGCAGTACTTC
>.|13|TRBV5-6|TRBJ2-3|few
CASSSITTDTQYF
TGTGCCAGCAGCTCCATAACTACCGATACGCAGTATTTT
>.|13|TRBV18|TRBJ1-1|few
CASSTEMNTEAFF
TGTGCCAGCTCAACAGAGATGAACACTGAAGCTTTCTTT
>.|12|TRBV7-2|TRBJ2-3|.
CASRLTGDTQYF
TGTGCCAGCAGATTAACAGGAGATACGCAGTATTTT
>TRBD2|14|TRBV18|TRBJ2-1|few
CASSPAGVGNEQFF
TGTGCCAGCTCACCCGCGGGAGTCGGGAATGAGCAGTTCTTC
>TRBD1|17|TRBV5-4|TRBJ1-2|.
CASSFPNSDRGRAGYTF
TGTGCCAGCAGCTTCCCGAATTCGGACAGGGGGCGCGCTGGCTACACCTTC
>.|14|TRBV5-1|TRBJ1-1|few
CASSLFVMNTEAFF
TGCGCCAGCAGCTTGTTCGTTATGAACACTGAAGCTTTCTTT
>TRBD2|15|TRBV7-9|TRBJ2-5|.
CASSIGTSGQETQYF
TGTGCCAGCAGCATCGGGACTAGCGGACAAGAGACCCAGTACTTC
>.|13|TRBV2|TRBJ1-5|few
CASSETQVKPQHF
TGTGCCAGCAGTGAAACTCAGGTTAAACCCCAGCATTTT
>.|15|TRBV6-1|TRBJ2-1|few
CASSEDPWRGNEQFF
TGTGCCAGCAGTGAGGACCCCTGGAGAGGGAATGAGCAGTTCTTC
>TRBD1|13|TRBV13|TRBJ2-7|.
CASSIGQAYEQYF
TGTGCCAGCAGCATTGGACAGGCCTACGAGCAGTACTTC